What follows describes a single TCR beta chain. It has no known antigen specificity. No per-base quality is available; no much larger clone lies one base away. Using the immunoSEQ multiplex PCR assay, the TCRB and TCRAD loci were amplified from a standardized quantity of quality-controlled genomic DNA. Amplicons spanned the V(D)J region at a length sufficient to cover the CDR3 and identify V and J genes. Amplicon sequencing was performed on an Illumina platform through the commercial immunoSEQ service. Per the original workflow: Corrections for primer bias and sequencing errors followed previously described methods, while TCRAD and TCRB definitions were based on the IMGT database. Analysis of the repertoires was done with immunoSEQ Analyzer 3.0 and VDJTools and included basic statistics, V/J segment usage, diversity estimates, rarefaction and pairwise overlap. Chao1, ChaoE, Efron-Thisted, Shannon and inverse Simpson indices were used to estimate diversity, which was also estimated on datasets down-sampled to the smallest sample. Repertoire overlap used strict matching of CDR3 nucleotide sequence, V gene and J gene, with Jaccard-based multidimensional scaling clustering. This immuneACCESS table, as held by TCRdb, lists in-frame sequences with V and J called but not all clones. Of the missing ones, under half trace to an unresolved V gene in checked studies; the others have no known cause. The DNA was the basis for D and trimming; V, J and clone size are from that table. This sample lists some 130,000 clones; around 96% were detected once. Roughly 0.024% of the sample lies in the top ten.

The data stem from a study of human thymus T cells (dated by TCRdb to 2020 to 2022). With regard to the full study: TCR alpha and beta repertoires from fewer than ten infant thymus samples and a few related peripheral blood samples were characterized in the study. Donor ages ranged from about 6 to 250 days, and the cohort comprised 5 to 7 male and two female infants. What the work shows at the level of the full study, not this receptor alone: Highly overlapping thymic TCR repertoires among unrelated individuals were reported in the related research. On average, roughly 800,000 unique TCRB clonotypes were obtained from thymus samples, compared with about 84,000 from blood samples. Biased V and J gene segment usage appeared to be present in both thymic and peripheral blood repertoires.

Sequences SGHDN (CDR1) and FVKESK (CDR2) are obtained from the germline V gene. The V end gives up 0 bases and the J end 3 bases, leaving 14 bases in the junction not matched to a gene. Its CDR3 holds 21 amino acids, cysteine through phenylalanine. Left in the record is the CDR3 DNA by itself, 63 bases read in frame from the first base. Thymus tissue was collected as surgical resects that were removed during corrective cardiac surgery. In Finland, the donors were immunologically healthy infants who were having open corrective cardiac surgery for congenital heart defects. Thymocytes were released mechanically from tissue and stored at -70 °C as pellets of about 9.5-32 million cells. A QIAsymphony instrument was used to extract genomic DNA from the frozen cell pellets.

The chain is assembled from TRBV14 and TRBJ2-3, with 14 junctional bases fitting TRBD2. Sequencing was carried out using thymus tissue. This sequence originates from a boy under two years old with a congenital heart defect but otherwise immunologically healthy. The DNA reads TGTGCCAGCAGCCAAGAACCCTTCAGTCCCGGACTAGCGGGGGGAACAGATACGCAGTATTTT. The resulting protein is CASSQEPFSPGLAGGTDTQYF. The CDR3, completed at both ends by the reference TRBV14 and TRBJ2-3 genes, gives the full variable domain EAGVTQFPSHSVIEKGQTVTLRCDPISGHDNLYWYRRVMGKEIKFLLHFVKESKQDESGMPNNRFLAERTGGTYSTLKVQPAELEDSGVYFCASSQEPFSPGLAGGTDTQYFGPGTRLTVL.